Listed below are T cell receptor beta chains from one sample, sequenced in a study of shared clonotypes between healthy human individuals. The method was immunoSEQ multiplex PCR; TCRdb's version includes in-frame clones alone and lacks a portion of them. There are some 1,600,000 clones in the sample; 98% occur only once, and roughly 0.42% lies in the top ten. The specimen sequenced was naive CD4+ T cells sorted from blood. The receptors derive from a man younger than 45 in good health. CDR3s include the opening cysteine and the closing phenylalanine or tryptophan. The order of the fields is D gene, clone size, V gene, J gene, CDR3 DNA, CDR3 protein. D genes are given only for firm matches. Where a row states a size, it is once, few, many or the class of an expanded clone; other rows omit it.

d_call: .
clone_size: .
v_call: TRBV5-1
j_call: TRBJ1-2
cdr3_nt: TGCGCCAGCAGCTCGACAGTCTATGGCTACACCTTC
cdr3_aa: CASSSTVYGYTF

d_call: TRBD2
clone_size: .
v_call: TRBV7-9
j_call: TRBJ2-3
cdr3_nt: TGTGCCAGCAGCCCGGGACTAGCCGCTAGCACAGATACGCAGTATTTT
cdr3_aa: CASSPGLAASTDTQYF

d_call: .
clone_size: .
v_call: TRBV2
j_call: TRBJ1-4
cdr3_nt: TGTGCCAGCAGGGTTGGTAATGAAAAACTGTTTTTT
cdr3_aa: CASRVGNEKLFF

d_call: .
clone_size: .
v_call: TRBV10-1
j_call: TRBJ2-2
cdr3_nt: TGCGCCAGCAGCCTGGACAGCCCCACCGGGGAGCTGTTTTTT
cdr3_aa: CASSLDSPTGELFF

d_call: .
clone_size: .
v_call: TRBV6-4
j_call: TRBJ2-7
cdr3_nt: TGTGCCAGCAGTGACCTCTGGACGACCTACGAGCAGTACTTC
cdr3_aa: CASSDLWTTYEQYF

d_call: .
clone_size: .
v_call: TRBV5-1
j_call: TRBJ2-7
cdr3_nt: TGCGCCAGCGTTGAAGGATTAGGGGGGCAGTACGAGCAGTACTTC
cdr3_aa: CASVEGLGGQYEQYF

d_call: .
clone_size: few
v_call: TRBV5-6
j_call: TRBJ1-5
cdr3_nt: TGTGCCAGCAGCTTGGGGGCCGATCAGCCCCAGCATTTT
cdr3_aa: CASSLGADQPQHF

d_call: .
clone_size: .
v_call: TRBV19
j_call: TRBJ2-1
cdr3_nt: TGTGCCAGTAGTATAATCCTGGGCTCCTACAATGAGCAGTTCTTC
cdr3_aa: CASSIILGSYNEQFF

d_call: TRBD1
clone_size: .
v_call: TRBV15
j_call: TRBJ2-1
cdr3_nt: TGTGCCACCAGCACGTCAGGACAGGGCAGACTATCCTACAATGAGCAGTTCTTC
cdr3_aa: CATSTSGQGRLSYNEQFF

d_call: .
clone_size: .
v_call: TRBV11-2
j_call: TRBJ2-1
cdr3_nt: TGTGCCAGCAGCTCCCTAAGACTAAACAATGAGCAGTTCTTC
cdr3_aa: CASSSLRLNNEQFF

d_call: TRBD2
clone_size: .
v_call: TRBV18
j_call: TRBJ2-7
cdr3_nt: TGTGCCAGCTCACCTTCTAGCGGGAGGGCTTTGTCTTACGAGCAGTACTTC
cdr3_aa: CASSPSSGRALSYEQYF

d_call: .
clone_size: .
v_call: TRBV5-1
j_call: TRBJ2-3
cdr3_nt: TGCGCCAGCAGCTTGGAACAGTCATACGGGGGTACGCAGTATTTT
cdr3_aa: CASSLEQSYGGTQYF

d_call: TRBD2
clone_size: .
v_call: TRBV9
j_call: TRBJ2-5
cdr3_nt: TGTGCCAGCAGCGAGACCACGGGGGAGGGGACGGAGACCCAGTACTTC
cdr3_aa: CASSETTGEGTETQYF

d_call: TRBD2
clone_size: once
v_call: TRBV18
j_call: TRBJ2-3
cdr3_nt: TGTGCCAGCTCACCACCCTCGGGAGGGCCTATTGATACGCAGTATTTT
cdr3_aa: CASSPPSGGPIDTQYF

d_call: TRBD1
clone_size: .
v_call: TRBV28
j_call: TRBJ1-4
cdr3_nt: TGTGCCAGCAGTCTCCGACAGGGCGGGGGTGAAAAACTGTTTTTT
cdr3_aa: CASSLRQGGGEKLFF

d_call: .
clone_size: .
v_call: TRBV6-5
j_call: TRBJ2-5
cdr3_nt: TGTGCCAGCAGTTACTCAGGCCTGCCCGAGACCCAGTACTTC
cdr3_aa: CASSYSGLPETQYF

d_call: TRBD1
clone_size: .
v_call: TRBV7-6
j_call: TRBJ2-7
cdr3_nt: TGTGCCAGCAGCTCTACCGGGACAGGGAGCTCCTACGAGCAGTACTTC
cdr3_aa: CASSSTGTGSSYEQYF

d_call: TRBD1
clone_size: .
v_call: TRBV19
j_call: TRBJ1-2
cdr3_nt: TGTGCCAGTAGTATAAGTTCCTTGGACAGGGAAGGTGGCTACACCTTC
cdr3_aa: CASSISSLDREGGYTF

d_call: .
clone_size: .
v_call: TRBV18
j_call: TRBJ1-5
cdr3_nt: TGTGCCAGCTCAACCGGACACAATCAGCCCCAGCATTTT
cdr3_aa: CASSTGHNQPQHF

d_call: .
clone_size: .
v_call: TRBV9
j_call: TRBJ2-2
cdr3_nt: TGTGCCAGCAGCTGGGGCGAGAACACCGGGGAGCTGTTTTTT
cdr3_aa: CASSWGENTGELFF

d_call: .
clone_size: .
v_call: TRBV4-3
j_call: TRBJ2-2
cdr3_nt: TGCGCCAGCAGCCAAATTCGTGGGGCCGCCGGGGAGCTGTTTTTT
cdr3_aa: CASSQIRGAAGELFF

d_call: .
clone_size: .
v_call: TRBV6-5
j_call: TRBJ1-1
cdr3_nt: TGTGCCAGCAGTTCCCTCTCCACTGAAGCTTTCTTT
cdr3_aa: CASSSLSTEAFF

d_call: .
clone_size: once
v_call: TRBV5-1
j_call: TRBJ2-6
cdr3_nt: TGCGCCAGCAGCCCGAATGGGGCTGGGGCCAACGTCCTGACTTTC
cdr3_aa: CASSPNGAGANVLTF

d_call: .
clone_size: once
v_call: TRBV18
j_call: TRBJ2-2
cdr3_nt: TGTGCCAGCTCACCGGCACTAGGGAACACCGGGGAGCTGTTTTTT
cdr3_aa: CASSPALGNTGELFF

d_call: .
clone_size: .
v_call: TRBV6-1
j_call: TRBJ2-7
cdr3_nt: TGTGCCAGCGTGCTCTTCTACGAGCAGTACTTC
cdr3_aa: CASVLFYEQYF

d_call: .
clone_size: .
v_call: TRBV28
j_call: TRBJ1-2
cdr3_nt: TGTGCCAGCCAAAGGGAGGGAATCGGTGGCTACACCTTC
cdr3_aa: CASQREGIGGYTF

d_call: .
clone_size: .
v_call: TRBV6-6
j_call: TRBJ1-2
cdr3_nt: TGTGCCAGCAGTTACTCGGGGCAGGCGCGCATCTATGGCTACACCTTC
cdr3_aa: CASSYSGQARIYGYTF

d_call: .
clone_size: .
v_call: TRBV18
j_call: TRBJ1-2
cdr3_nt: TGTGCCAGCTCACCACTTACAGGAGCTAACTATGGCTACACCTTC
cdr3_aa: CASSPLTGANYGYTF

d_call: .
clone_size: .
v_call: TRBV18
j_call: TRBJ2-7
cdr3_nt: TGTGCCAGCTCAACGGGGAGTATCTACGAGCAGTACTTC
cdr3_aa: CASSTGSIYEQYF

d_call: .
clone_size: .
v_call: TRBV9
j_call: TRBJ2-3
cdr3_nt: TGTGCCAGCAGCGTAACTAGCCGCACAGATACGCAGTATTTT
cdr3_aa: CASSVTSRTDTQYF

d_call: TRBD1
clone_size: .
v_call: TRBV9
j_call: TRBJ1-3
cdr3_nt: TGTGCCAGCAGGCCGTGGACAGGGGGAAACACCATATATTTT
cdr3_aa: CASRPWTGGNTIYF

d_call: .
clone_size: .
v_call: TRBV7-6
j_call: TRBJ1-1
cdr3_nt: TGTGCCAGCAGCTTTTTTAAAGGGGCTGAAGCTTTCTTT
cdr3_aa: CASSFFKGAEAFF

d_call: TRBD1
clone_size: .
v_call: TRBV28
j_call: TRBJ2-1
cdr3_nt: TGTGCCAGCAGTTTATTATCCGGACAGGAGAACAATGAGCAGTTCTTC
cdr3_aa: CASSLLSGQENNEQFF